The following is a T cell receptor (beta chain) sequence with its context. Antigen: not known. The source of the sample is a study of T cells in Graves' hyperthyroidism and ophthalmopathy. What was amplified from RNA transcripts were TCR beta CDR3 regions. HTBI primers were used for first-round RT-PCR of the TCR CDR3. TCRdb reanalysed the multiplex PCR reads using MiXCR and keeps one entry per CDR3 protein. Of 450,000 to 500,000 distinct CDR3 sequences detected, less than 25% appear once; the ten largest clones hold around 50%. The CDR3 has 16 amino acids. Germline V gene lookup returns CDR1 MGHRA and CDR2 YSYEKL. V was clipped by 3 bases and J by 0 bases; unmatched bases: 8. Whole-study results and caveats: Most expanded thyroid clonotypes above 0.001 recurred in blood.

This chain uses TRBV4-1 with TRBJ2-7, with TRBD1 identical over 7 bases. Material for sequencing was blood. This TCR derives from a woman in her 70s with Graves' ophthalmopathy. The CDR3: CASSHRSGQSSYEQYF. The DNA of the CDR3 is TGCGCCAGCAGCCACAGGTCGGGACAGAGCTCCTACGAGCAGTACTTC.